What follows describes a single TCR beta chain. Its antigen is unknown. No much larger clonotype is one base removed from it; base qualities were not supplied. The source of the sample is a study of CD8 T cells in Susac syndrome (dated by TCRdb to the late 2010s). Regarding the study in general: Repertoire sequencing was used to test whether CD8+ T cell activation and differentiation in Susac syndrome was antigen driven. What the work shows at the level of the full study, not this receptor alone: The study acknowledged that relatively few individuals were included in the TCR sequencing and HLA analysis.

Peripheral blood CD8+ and CD4+ T cells from healthy donors, Susac syndrome patients and multiple sclerosis patients were profiled by high-throughput TCR beta sequencing. Multiple sclerosis controls were treatment-naive patients with stable or active relapsing-remitting disease fulfilling revised McDonald criteria. CD8+ TEMRA cells were enriched by FACS, while bulk CD8+ and CD4+ T cells were purified by magnetic negative isolation. Blood was drawn into EDTA tubes, processed within 24 hours, and PBMCs were isolated by density gradient centrifugation. PBMCs intended for TCR sequencing were frozen in liquid nitrogen and were later thawed in a 37 degrees C water bath. The sorted or isolated CD4+, CD8+ and CD8+ TEMRA cells had a purity of 90% or higher. V lost 9 bases and J lost 1 base; the stretch between them is 16 bases long. The cysteine opens and the phenylalanine closes a CDR3 of 14 amino acids. Only CDR3 DNA remains: 42 bases, in frame from the first base.

RNA was extracted using the RNeasy kit, and roughly 0.5 to 1 ug of the RNA was reverse transcribed with random hexamers. TCR beta CDR3 regions were amplified with the immunoSEQ multiplex PCR assay covering 54 Vbeta and 13 Jbeta segments. PCR amplification bias was corrected using a synthetic template baseline for primer optimization and computational correction. Under the source paper's analysis protocol: Only productive sequences were kept, with reads annotated to V, D and J genes according to IMGT and analyzed in immunoSEQ Analyzer. Clonality was calculated as one minus the Shannon entropy normalized by log2 of the number of productive unique sequences. For each patient and control, public and private clones were evaluated within the 100 most prevalent clones. Clones were defined as Susac-specific when absent from the healthy and MS cohorts, from about 1,100 published viral clones and from other ImmuneACCESS disease sequences. Clones were called with MiXCR by TCRdb after fastp trimmed the public reads at Q25, and only in-frame beta chains were retained. One record per CDR3 amino acid sequence lists the most common genes and DNA. These V and J calls originate from TCRdb's pipeline instead of the authors' own analysis. Recorded for this sample are more than 95,000 distinct CDR3 sequences; 93% of them occurred a single time. The ten largest clonotypes hold about 0.087% of the sample.

The sequenced sample consisted of CD4+ T cells from PBMCs. The source is a human donor with multiple sclerosis. The chain was built from TRBV12-3 or TRBV12-4 and TRBJ2-7, and possibly TRBD1, on 6 matching bases. The DNA reads TGTGCCAGTACCTGGGGACACGCATCCTACGAGCAGTACTTC. Its translation reads: CASTWGHASYEQYF.